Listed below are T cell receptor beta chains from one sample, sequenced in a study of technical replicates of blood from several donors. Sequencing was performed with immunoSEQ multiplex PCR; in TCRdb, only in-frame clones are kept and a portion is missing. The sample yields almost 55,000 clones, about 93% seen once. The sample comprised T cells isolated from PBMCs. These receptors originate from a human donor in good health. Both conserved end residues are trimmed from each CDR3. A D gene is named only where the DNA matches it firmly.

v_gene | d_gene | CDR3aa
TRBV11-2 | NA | ASRPTSYYSYEQY
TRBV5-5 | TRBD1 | ASSLYQGATGELF
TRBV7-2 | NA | ASSLGLPDYNEQF
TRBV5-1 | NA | ASSFRGGTEAF
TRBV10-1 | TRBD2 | ASREGSGTSGRAADTQY
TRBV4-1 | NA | ASAEAYNEQF
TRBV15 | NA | ATSRDTDITKNTPYEQY
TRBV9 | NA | ASSSSGANVLT
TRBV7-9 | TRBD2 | ASSLFLAGVGEQF
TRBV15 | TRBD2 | ATSESGLAGPNSYEQY